A single sample is the source of the 30 T cell receptor beta chains below, sequenced in a study of regulatory T cells in long-lasting Graves disease. Time point described: newly diagnosed GD, antithyroid drugs for less than 3 months. After RNA was extracted from PBMCs, the TCR library was made from it. Building of the TCR beta libraries involved iRepertoire HTBI primers and Arm-PCR of CDR3 regions. Each CDR3 protein is one row after TCRdb ran MiXCR on the multiplex PCR reads. The table shows around 240,000 distinct CDR3 sequences, with around 19% occurring only once. These data were also filed under a second study, of T cells in Graves' hyperthyroidism and ophthalmopathy.

The sample in question was peripheral blood mononuclear cells (PBMCs), obtained at new diagnosis, from a patient treated with antithyroid drugs. These receptors came from a woman aged 30 to 39 with Graves disease.

There are a few counts of this clonotype. The V call is TRBV19, the J call TRBJ1-4, with TRBD1 as a possible D gene (5 bases). The CDR3 is 13 residues long. The V end was cut by 8 bases, the J end by 5 bases, with 12 bases between. Germline values: CDR1 LNHDA, CDR2 SQIVND (reference sequence). The CDR3 region has the DNA TGTGCCAGTGCTGGGGCTACAAATGAAAAACTGTTTTTT. Protein product: CASAGATNEKLFF. Full variable domain (missing parts from reference TRBV19 and TRBJ1-4): DGGITQSPKYLFRKEGQNVTLSCEQNLNHDAMYWYRQDPGQGLRLIYYSQIVNDFQKGDIAEGYSVSREKKESFPLTVTSAQKNPTAFYLCASAGATNEKLFFGSGTQLSVL.

This clonotype came up many times. This chain connects TRBV6-1 to TRBJ1-3, with 8 bases identical to TRBD1. There are 16 residues in the CDR3. Germline assignment: CDR1 MNHNS and CDR2 SASEGT. V shed 3 bases and J 1 base; nucleotides not matched to a gene: 5. Here the CDR3 reads CASSEVRGPSGNTIYF. CDR3 nucleotides: TGTGCCAGCAGTGAGGTCAGGGGGCCTTCTGGAAACACCATATATTTT.

This clonotype was observed at least ten times. The CDR3 region has the DNA TGTGCCAGCAGCTCCTCCGACCTATACGAGAATCAGCCCCAGCATTTT. Its translation: CASSSSDLYENQPQHF. This rearrangement joins TRBV7-3 to TRBJ1-5, with D unresolved. The V gene lost 4 bases and the J gene lost 4 bases, with 17 bases spanning the gap. CDR3 size: 16 residues. In germline, CDR1 is SGHTA, CDR2 FQGTGA. The complete variable domain, with remaining parts taken from reference TRBV7-3 and TRBJ1-5, reads GAGVSQTPSNKVTEKGKYVELRCDPISGHTALYWYRQSLGQGPEFLIYFQGTGAADDSGLPNDRFFAVRPEGSVSTLKIQRTERGDSAVYLCASSSSDLYENQPQHFGDGTRLSIL.

This clonotype was recorded a few times. The chain carries TRBV19 and TRBJ1-5, with unresolved D. Germline lookup yields CDR1 LNHDA and CDR2 SQIVND (reference sequence). Deletions cut 8 bases from V and 2 bases from J, with 13 bases between. The CDR3 consists of 14 residues. The CDR3 loop is CASVGVEGNQPQHF. For the CDR3, the DNA is TGTGCCAGTGTGGGCGTCGAGGGCAATCAGCCCCAGCATTTT.

This clonotype was detected many times. V usage is TRBV28 and J usage is TRBJ1-1, with TRBD1 as a possible D gene (6 bases). The V and J ends lost 7 bases and 6 bases respectively, with 12 bases between them. This CDR3 spans 12 amino acids. The germline V gene has CDR1 MDHEN and CDR2 SYDVKM. The CDR3 nucleotides read TGTGCCAGCAACCTCGGGGGCGCTGAAGCTTTCTTT. Protein: CASNLGGAEAFF.

This clonotype was detected many times. This rearrangement joins TRBV7-6 to TRBJ2-5, with TRBD2 identical over 13 bases. Germline assignment: CDR1 SGHVS and CDR2 FNYEAQ. V shed 1 base and J 7 bases; nucleotides not matched to a gene: 6. This CDR3 region has 16 residues. In DNA form, the CDR3 reads TGTGCCAGCAGCTTAGAACTAGCGGGGGGGCCGGGGACCCAGTACTTC. Translating gives CASSLELAGGPGTQYF.

There are a few counts of this clonotype. A single base separates this from a much larger clone, so it may be a read error. The gene calls are TRBV6-2 or TRBV6-3 and TRBJ1-5; D unclear. Germline lookup yields CDR1 MNHEY and CDR2 SVGEGT. CDR3 length: 12 residues. The CDR3 region is CASSSPSSPQRF. Written as DNA, the CDR3 is TGTGCCAGCAGTTCCCCCAGCTCGCCCCAGCGTTTT.

V and J are TRBV14 and TRBJ2-3; possible D gene TRBD2, 7 bases. Judging by the DNA end, TRBJ2-5 fits better; the J call may be wrong. CDR1 and CDR2 from the germline V gene are SGHDN and FVKESK. The CDR3 runs 15 residues. CDR3 in DNA: TGTGCCAGCAGCCTGCGGAGGGGGGGGGATGAGACCCAGTACTTC. It translates to CASSLRRGGDETQYF.

Many counts were recorded for this clonotype. The chain couples TRBV6-2 or TRBV6-3 to TRBJ2-1; 9 bases match TRBD1. Germline V gene sequence: CDR1 MNHEY, CDR2 SVGEGT. The CDR3 covers 15 residues. The V gene end was trimmed by 7 bases and the J gene end by 1 base; junction bases not matched to a gene: 5. The chain's CDR3 is CASTAGQGSYNEQFF. The DNA of the CDR3 is TGTGCCAGCACCGCGGGACAGGGTTCCTACAATGAGCAGTTCTTC.

The chain is built from TRBV28 and TRBJ1-5; 10 positions match TRBD1. J gave up 7 bases and V 3 bases, and 6 bases lay outside the gene matches. Germline V gene data show CDR1 as MDHEN and CDR2 as SYDVKM. CDR3 length: 15 residues. The CDR3 spells CASSLGTGVSQPQHF. Here the CDR3 DNA reads TGTGCCAGCAGTTTGGGGACAGGGGTGAGCCAGCCCCAGCATTTT.

V is TRBV19 and J is TRBJ1-2; perhaps TRBD1 as D (5 bases). Trimming took 10 bases from V and 3 from J, leaving 18 bases between them. Germline values: CDR1 LNHDA, CDR2 SQIVND (reference sequence). This CDR3 has 14 residues. The CDR3 nucleotides are TGTGCCACCGCCCCCGGGGGTCGTGACTATGGCTACACCTTC. Its protein product is CATAPGGRDYGYTF.

This clonotype came up a few times. This chain joins TRBV6-1 and TRBJ1-2; TRBD1 is a possible D gene (5 bases). This CDR3 has 15 amino acids. Germline V CDR1 and CDR2: MNHNS, SASEGT. Trimming took 1 base from V and 3 from J, leaving 12 bases between them. The CDR3 here is CASSEGPYRYYGYTF. For the CDR3, the DNA is TGTGCCAGCAGTGAAGGGCCCTACAGGTACTATGGCTACACCTTC.

The table lists this clonotype with many counts. The chain couples TRBV27 to TRBJ1-5, with a tentative D call TRBD1 (5 bases). Trimming pared 5 bases from V and 4 bases from J, leaving 9 bases between. Germline V gene lookup returns CDR1 MNHEY and CDR2 SMNVEV (reference sequence). This CDR3 region has 13 residues. In DNA form, the CDR3 reads TGTGCCAGCAGTGCCAAGGGGAATCAGCCCCAGCATTTT. It translates to CASSAKGNQPQHF.

Details on this clonotype: This sequence may be a read error, since a much larger clone differs from it by one base. V usage is TRBV6-2 or TRBV6-3 and J usage is TRBJ1-2, with a possible D match to TRBD1 (5 bases). Trimming left V 5 bases short and J 4 bases short, with 14 bases between. Germline values: CDR1 MNHEY, CDR2 SVGEGT. This CDR3 has 14 amino acids. This chain's CDR3 is CASSEAGGGYGYTF. For the CDR3, the DNA is TGTGCCAGCAGTGAAGCCGGGGGGGGCTATGGCTACACCTTC.

As for this clonotype: This sequence may be a read error, since a much larger clone differs from it by one base. This chain links TRBV27 with TRBJ1-1, with D uncertain. There are 13 residues in the CDR3. CDR1 is MNHEY and CDR2 is SMNVEV in the germline V gene (reference sequence). The CDR3 DNA reads as TGTGCCAGCGGTTTAAGATCGGGATCTGAAGCTTTCTTT. Protein product: CASGLRSGSEAFF.

There are many counts of this clonotype. The chain employs TRBV9 and TRBJ1-2, with TRBD1 matching over 7 bases. Germline CDR1 SGDLS, CDR2 YYNGEE. Unmatched junction bases numbered 9, after V lost 3 bases and J lost 4 bases. The CDR3 is 15 amino acids. This chain's CDR3 is CASSGRQGELYGYTF. DNA of the CDR3: TGTGCCAGCAGCGGTCGACAGGGCGAGCTCTATGGCTACACCTTC.

This clonotype was counted many times. The chain links TRBV19 to TRBJ1-1; D gene uncertain. The CDR3 has 13 amino acids. The germline gives CDR1 LNHDA, CDR2 SQIVND (reference sequence). Deletions cut 6 bases from V and 1 base from J, with 9 bases between. The CDR3 DNA sequence: TGTGCCAGTAGCGGGCGGTGGAACACTGAAGCTTTCTTT. Translation: CASSGRWNTEAFF.

This clonotype was recorded many times. The chain employs TRBV11-2 and TRBJ2-7, with D possibly matching TRBD1 (6 bases). Germline CDR1 and CDR2: SGHAT and FQNNGV. Trimming pared 5 bases from V and 5 bases from J, leaving 19 bases between. This CDR3 is built from 15 residues. As DNA, the CDR3 is TGTGCCAGCAGCCTAAAACCGGGACAAGGCGACGAGCAGTACTTC. It yields the protein CASSLKPGQGDEQYF.

The V call is TRBV19, the J call TRBJ2-2; the D is unclear. Per germline, CDR1 LNHDA and CDR2 SQIVND (reference sequence). The ends were cut back, 6 bases at V and 5 bases at J, with 10 bases in the middle. This CDR3 region has 13 residues. The CDR3 DNA reads TGTGCCAGTAGGAAAGGGTTGACCGGGGAGCTGTTTTTT. This gives the protein CASRKGLTGELFF.

In this sample, this clonotype turned up many times. One end of the junction varies from germline; a read error may be responsible. The chain recombines TRBV5-1 with TRBJ1-2, with 12 positions matching TRBD1. Germline V gene data show CDR1 as SGHRS and CDR2 as YFSETQ. CDR3 length equals 15 residues. The CDR3 nucleotides are TGTGCCAGCAGCACGCGGGACAGGGGGCGCGATGGCTACACCTTC. This translates into CASSTRDRGRDGYTF. Together with reference TRBV5-1 and TRBJ1-2, the CDR3 gives the full variable domain: KAGVTQTPRYLIKTRGQQVTLSCSPISGHRSVSWYQQTPGQGLQFLFEYFSETQRNKGNFPGRFSGRQFSNSRSEMNVSTLELGDSALYLCASSTRDRGRDGYTFGSGTRLTVV.

About this clonotype: This likely traces to a read error, being one base from a far larger clone. The J gene is TRBJ2-7, the V gene TRBV7-2, with no clear D. This CDR3 spans 12 amino acids. Germline CDR1 is SGHTA and CDR2 is FQGNSA. V was cut by 1 base and J by 7 bases, with 8 bases left in between. The CDR3 reads CASSLVSNEQYF. In DNA, the CDR3 is TGTGCCAGCAGCTTAGTAAGCAATGAGCAGTACTTC.

This clonotype occurred many times. The chain carries TRBV11-2 and TRBJ2-4; D gene ambiguous. Germline-derived CDR1 and CDR2 are SGHAT and FQNNGV. V shed 4 bases and J shed 5 bases, with 18 bases lying between them. The CDR3 has 16 residues. CDR3 coding DNA: TGTGCCAGCAGCTCCCCGTCCGGCCTTCGCCAAAACATTCAGTACTTC. Its translation: CASSSPSGLRQNIQYF.

This clonotype was found many times. The chain couples TRBV20-1 to TRBJ2-2; 7 nucleotides agree with TRBD2. The CDR3 runs 15 residues. Germline V gene data show CDR1 as DFQATT and CDR2 as SNEGSKA (reference sequence). Germline trimming cut 3 bases from V and 4 bases from J; bases unmatched to any gene: 8. The CDR3 DNA is TGCAGTGCTAGTGATGGGGGGGGTAGCACCGGGGAGCTGTTTTTT. Translated: CSASDGGGSTGELFF.

The chain carries TRBV7-6 and TRBJ1-1, with TRBD1 matching over 9 bases. CDR3 length: 16 residues. V lost 4 bases and J lost 1; bases outside the gene matches: 7. Germline-derived CDR1 and CDR2 are SGHVS and FNYEAQ. The CDR3 is CASSSRDRERNTEAFF. The CDR3, as DNA: TGTGCCAGCAGCTCCCGGGACAGGGAGAGGAACACTGAAGCTTTCTTT.

Many counts were recorded for this clonotype. The V call is TRBV2, the J call TRBJ1-4; 7 positions match TRBD1. Trimming cost V 6 bases and J 7 bases; bases outside gene matches: 11. The CDR3 totals 15 residues. Germline V CDR1 and CDR2: SNHLY, FYNNEI. The CDR3 protein is CASREQGTGGEKLFF. The CDR3 DNA reads TGTGCCAGCAGGGAACAGGGGACTGGAGGTGAAAAACTGTTTTTT.

This clonotype has a count of ten or more. The chain joins TRBV7-9 to TRBJ1-1; unclear D gene. The V gene lost 1 base and the J gene lost 4 bases, with 16 bases spanning the gap. CDR1 SEHNR and CDR2 FQNEAQ come from the germline V gene (reference sequence). CDR3 length: 16 amino acids. The DNA of the CDR3 is TGTGCCAGCAGCTTAGGCGGTGGAGGGATGGGCACTGAAGCTTTCTTT. Encoded protein: CASSLGGGGMGTEAFF.

This clonotype showed up many times. CDR3 protein: CASSKGLAGSSYNEQFF. For the CDR3, the DNA is TGTGCCAGTAGTAAGGGACTAGCGGGGAGCTCCTACAATGAGCAGTTCTTC. The gene calls are TRBV19 and TRBJ2-1; TRBD2 matches 13 bases. Germline V gives CDR1 LNHDA, CDR2 SQIVND (reference sequence). CDR3 length: 17 residues. Germline trimming cut 4 bases from V and 0 bases from J; bases unmatched to any gene: 3.

This clonotype appeared many times. V is TRBV7-9 and J is TRBJ2-1, with a possible D match to TRBD2 (5 bases). Between the trimmed V and J ends, which lost 5 bases and 0 bases, there was a span of 11 bases. CDR1 and CDR2 (germline): SEHNR, FQNEAQ (reference sequence). The CDR3 extends over 15 amino acids. This CDR3 reads CASSPGVSSYNEQFF. The CDR3 bases are TGTGCCAGCAGCCCCGGGGTGAGCTCCTACAATGAGCAGTTCTTC.

This clonotype has a count of ten or more. The chain recombines TRBV29-1 with TRBJ2-5, with TRBD1 identical over 7 bases. Germline values: CDR1 SQVTM, CDR2 ANQGSEA. CDR3 length: 13 residues. J gave up 5 bases and V 7 bases, and 10 bases lay outside the gene matches. The CDR3 bases are TGCAGCGCAGCTCTGCGACAGGGTGAGACCCAGTACTTC. Translating gives CSAALRQGETQYF.

V and J are TRBV20-1 and TRBJ2-7; 9 bases map to TRBD1. The V and J ends lost 3 bases and 0 bases, in that order; junction bases with no gene match: 3. Germline V gene lookup returns CDR1 DFQATT and CDR2 SNEGSKA (reference sequence). This CDR3 comprises 14 residues. In DNA, the CDR3 is TGCAGTGCTAGTGGGACAGGGTACTCCTACGAGCAGTACTTC. The encoded protein is CSASGTGYSYEQYF.